These 9 T cell receptor beta chains share one sample of origin, sequenced in a study of CD8+ T cells in alopecia areata. Sequencing templates came from extracted RNA that was reverse transcribed into cDNA. The data were produced by immunoSEQ multiplex PCR, yet TCRdb's version contains in-frame clones alone and is incomplete. This sample has 200,000 or so clones, with 55% to 70% found just once. Treatment here: oral pan-JAK inhibitor, 5-10 mg twice daily. Sequenced here: CD4+ T cells sorted from blood, sampled at week 24, from a patient treated with tofacitinib. These receptors all stem from a human donor with alopecia areata.

This clone was seen only once. In DNA, the CDR3 is TGCAGCGTTGAGCGGGGGGCAGATGGCTACACCTTC. Amino acid sequence: CSVERGADGYTF. This chain connects TRBV29-1 to TRBJ1-2, with D possibly TRBD1 on 6 matching bases. V shed 3 bases and J shed 6 bases, with 11 bases lying between them. The CDR3 consists of 12 residues. Germline CDR1 SQVTM, CDR2 ANQGSEA.

The chain employs TRBV7-9 and TRBJ2-5; no reliable D call. The CDR3 is made up of 14 amino acids. The V gene's germline CDR1 is SEHNR and CDR2 FQNEAQ (reference sequence). V was clipped by 2 bases and J by 4 bases, with 11 bases between them. Written as DNA, the CDR3 is TGTGCCAGCAGCTTATACGTAGACGGAGAGACCCAGTACTTC. It translates to CASSLYVDGETQYF. Using reference TRBV7-9 and TRBJ2-5 for the parts outside the CDR3, the full variable domain is DTGVSQNPRHKITKRGQNVTFRCDPISEHNRLYWYRQTLGQGPEFLTYFQNEAQLEKSRLLSDRFSAERPKGSFSTLEIQRTEQGDSAMYLCASSLYVDGETQYFGPGTRLLVL.

This clone was observed once. V gene TRBV6-5 combines with J gene TRBJ1-5, with a weak D call TRBD1 (5 bases). The CDR3 extends over 13 amino acids. Germline assignment: CDR1 MNHEY and CDR2 SVGAGI. V lost 5 bases and J 6 bases, leaving 11 bases between the germline ends. In DNA, the CDR3 is TGTGCCAGCAGTCCCGACAGTCTTCAGCCCCAGCATTTT. Translated, it gives CASSPDSLQPQHF.

The count of this clone is one. The chain carries TRBV5-6 and TRBJ1-2; 9 positions agree with TRBD1. This CDR3 is built from 13 residues. Losses at the gene ends were 5 bases for V and 8 bases for J; bases not matched to a gene: 7. Germline V gives CDR1 SGHDT, CDR2 YYEEEE. The CDR3 loop reads CASSKQGAIGYTF. As DNA, the CDR3 is TGTGCCAGCAGTAAACAGGGGGCGATAGGCTACACCTTC.

The chain combines TRBV28 with TRBJ1-3, with D unresolved. CDR1 MDHEN and CDR2 SYDVKM come from the germline V gene. The CDR3 extends over 15 amino acids. V was cut by 5 bases and J by 4 bases, with 15 bases left in between. The CDR3 DNA reads TGTGCCAGCAGTCCCCTTCGGGCGGGGGGAAACACCATATATTTT. It codes for CASSPLRAGGNTIYF.

The chain joins TRBV4-3 to TRBJ2-4, with 10 bases that match TRBD1. The germline CDR1 and CDR2 sequences are LGHNA and YSLEER. The CDR3 length is 17 residues. V was pared by 0 bases and J by 7 bases, with 9 bases of the junction left unmatched. The DNA of the CDR3 is TGCGCCAGCAGCCAAGACCCGCTCGACAGGGGGCTTAACATTCAGTACTTC. As protein: CASSQDPLDRGLNIQYF.

This chain uses TRBV10-3 with TRBJ1-1, with D perhaps matching TRBD1 (5 bases). This CDR3 has 14 amino acids. Germline V lookup: CDR1 ENHRY, CDR2 SYGVKD. V gave up 0 bases and J gave up 4 bases, with 9 bases separating them. DNA for the CDR3: TGTGCCATCAGTGAGTCTTCAGGGTCCACTGAAGCTTTCTTT. Translated, it gives CAISESSGSTEAFF.

This chain uses TRBV29-1 with TRBJ1-2; 8 bases line up with TRBD1. The germline V gene has CDR1 SQVTM and CDR2 ANQGSEA. The CDR3 consists of 16 residues. Germline trimming cut 4 bases from V and 7 bases from J; bases unmatched to any gene: 17. The CDR3, as DNA: TGCAGCGTTGTCAAGGGCAGGGGGCGTTTTGTAGGTGGCTACACCTTC. Protein product: CSVVKGRGRFVGGYTF. Full variable domain (missing parts from reference TRBV29-1 and TRBJ1-2): SAVISQKPSRDICQRGTSLTIQCQVDSQVTMMFWYRQQPGQSLTLIATANQGSEATYESGFVIDKFPISRPNLTFSTLTVSNMSPEDSSIYLCSVVKGRGRFVGGYTFGSGTRLTVV.

This clone came up a few times. The rearrangement uses TRBV6-1 and TRBJ1-2, with D hard to call. Trimming shortened V by 8 bases and J by 3 bases, and 13 bases separated the two germline ends. The CDR3 is 13 amino acids. Germline assignment: CDR1 MNHNS and CDR2 SASEGT. CDR3 DNA: TGTGCCAGCCTCGATTTCGGGGACTATGGCTACACCTTC. This sequence encodes CASLDFGDYGYTF.